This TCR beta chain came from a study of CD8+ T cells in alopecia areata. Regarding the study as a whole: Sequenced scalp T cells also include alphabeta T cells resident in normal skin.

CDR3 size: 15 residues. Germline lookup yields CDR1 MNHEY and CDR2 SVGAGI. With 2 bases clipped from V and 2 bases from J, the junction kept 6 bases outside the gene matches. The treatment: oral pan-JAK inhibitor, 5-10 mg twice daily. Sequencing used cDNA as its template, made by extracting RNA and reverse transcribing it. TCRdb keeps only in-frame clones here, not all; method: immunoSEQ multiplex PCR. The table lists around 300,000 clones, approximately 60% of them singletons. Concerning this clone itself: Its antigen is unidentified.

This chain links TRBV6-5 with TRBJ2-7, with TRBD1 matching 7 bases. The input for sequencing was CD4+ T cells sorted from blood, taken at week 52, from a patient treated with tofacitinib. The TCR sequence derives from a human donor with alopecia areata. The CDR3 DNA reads TGTGCCAGCAGTTACGAACAGGGGTTTACCTACGAGCAGTACTTC. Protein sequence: CASSYEQGFTYEQYF.